These 17 T cell receptor beta chains were all obtained from the same sample, sequenced in a study of regulatory T cells in long-lasting Graves disease. Noted time point: persistent/refractory GD, antithyroid drugs over 5 years with positive TRAb. The TCR library was made from RNA that had been extracted from PBMCs in TRIzol. Arm-PCR of CDR3 regions and iRepertoire HTBI primers were used to build TCR beta libraries. Using its own MiXCR run on the multiplex PCR reads, TCRdb lists one record per CDR3 protein. Of about 290,000 distinct CDR3 sequences listed, 22% are singletons. The sample here was peripheral blood mononuclear cells (PBMCs), taken when the disease was refractory, from a patient treated with antithyroid drugs. The receptors originated from a female donor with Graves disease.

There are many counts of this clonotype. V is TRBV7-2 and J is TRBJ2-7; 9 positions agree with TRBD1. With 5 bases clipped from V and 7 bases from J, the junction kept 6 bases outside the gene matches. This CDR3 region has 13 residues. Germline V lookup: CDR1 SGHTA, CDR2 FQGNSA. CDR3 loop: CASSAGQGREQYF. In DNA, the CDR3 is TGTGCCAGCAGCGCAGGACAGGGGAGGGAGCAGTACTTC.

The gene calls are TRBV7-8 and TRBJ2-3; D may be TRBD2 (5 bases). Trimming cost V 2 bases and J 0 bases, with 12 bases left between them. This CDR3 has 16 amino acids. Germline CDR1 SGHVS, CDR2 FQNEAQ. The CDR3 DNA is TGTGCCAGCAGCTTAATGCGGGCCGCTAGCACAGATACGCAGTATTTT. Translating gives CASSLMRAASTDTQYF.

The sample holds a few counts of this clonotype. The chain uses TRBV12-5 and TRBJ2-3; no reliable D call. In germline, CDR1 is LGHNT, CDR2 FRNRAP. This CDR3 is built from 14 residues. V was shortened by 1 base and J by 5 bases, with 10 bases between the two germline ends. CDR3 nucleotide sequence: TGTGCTAGTGGTTTGGACAGTACCAGAGATACGCAGTATTTT. Its translation: CASGLDSTRDTQYF.

The table lists this clonotype with many counts. The chain combines TRBV3-1 with TRBJ1-1, with D maybe TRBD1 (6 bases). In germline, CDR1 is LGHDT, CDR2 YNNKEL (reference sequence). CDR3 size: 15 residues. V was pared by 4 bases and J by 0 bases, with 12 bases between. In DNA, the CDR3 is TGTGCCAGCAGCCCCCGGACAGAGATGAACACTGAAGCTTTCTTT. Protein sequence: CASSPRTEMNTEAFF.

This clonotype was detected ten times or more. CDR3 nucleotide sequence: TGTGCCAGCAGCCCGGGCCAGACCCGAGCAGTAGGGGAGCAGTACTTC. Translating it yields CASSPGQTRAVGEQYF. The chain combines TRBV2 with TRBJ2-7, with D uncertain. CDR3 length: 16 residues. The V end was cut by 6 bases, the J end by 7 bases, with 25 bases between. The germline gives CDR1 SNHLY, CDR2 FYNNEI.

In this sample, this clonotype turned up a few times. The chain uses TRBV27 and TRBJ2-7; D remains ambiguous. V shed 6 bases and J shed 0 bases, with 9 bases lying between them. This CDR3 has 13 residues. Germline V CDR1 and CDR2: MNHEY, SMNVEV (reference sequence). The CDR3 DNA is TGTGCCAGCAGGCCAAGGTCCTCCTACGAGCAGTACTTC. Residues: CASRPRSSYEQYF.

The sample holds many counts of this clonotype. The chain joins TRBV12-3 or TRBV12-4 to TRBJ2-5; a weak D match, TRBD1 (6 bases). Trimming took 7 bases from V and 3 from J, leaving 15 bases between them. There are 14 residues in the CDR3. CDR3 region: CASTLMTGKETQYF. CDR3 coding DNA: TGTGCCAGCACCCTGATGACAGGCAAAGAGACCCAGTACTTC.

The chain has TRBV7-9 and TRBJ2-5; TRBD1 matches 8 bases. The J segment lost 5 bases and the V segment lost 3 bases, leaving 8 bases of the junction unmatched. The CDR3 contains 15 residues. Germline CDR1 reads SEHNR; CDR2 reads FQNEAQ (reference sequence). The CDR3 coding sequence is TGTGCCAGCAGCTTGCTCGGACAGGGAGCCGAGACCCAGTACTTC. Amino acids: CASSLLGQGAETQYF.

V and J are TRBV6-1 and TRBJ2-4; the match to TRBD1 covers 7 bases. The V gene's germline CDR1 is MNHNS and CDR2 SASEGT. V lost 5 bases and J lost 10; bases outside the gene matches: 8. The CDR3 extends over 13 amino acids. The CDR3, as DNA: TGTGCCAGCAGTCAGGGGGAGTCGAGAATTCAGTACTTC. It specifies CASSQGESRIQYF.

This clonotype has ten or more counts. The rearrangement joins TRBV3-1 to TRBJ1-4; D gene uncertain. The CDR3 consists of 15 residues. V lost 1 base, J lost 8 bases, and 14 bases lay in between. Germline lookup yields CDR1 LGHDT and CDR2 YNNKEL (reference sequence). This chain's CDR3 is CASSQGLGEGEKLFF. The CDR3, as DNA: TGTGCCAGCAGCCAAGGCCTGGGAGAAGGAGAAAAACTGTTTTTT.

The sample holds a few counts of this clonotype. The chain uses TRBV30 and TRBJ1-1; D not certain. V was trimmed by 0 bases and J by 3 bases, leaving 17 bases between them. Germline V CDR1 and CDR2: GTSNPN, SVGIG (reference sequence). The CDR3 extends over 16 amino acids. The CDR3: CAWSVGFGEVDTEAFF. The CDR3 nucleotides are TGTGCCTGGAGTGTAGGGTTTGGAGAGGTCGACACTGAAGCTTTCTTT.

The table lists this clonotype with a few counts. The chain joins TRBV28 to TRBJ2-1; D is unresolved. Germline CDR1 and CDR2: MDHEN and SYDVKM. The V and J ends lost 3 bases and 2 bases respectively, with 17 bases between them. The length of the CDR3 is 17 residues. Here the CDR3 reads CASSLVSFVGPYNEQFF. The CDR3 DNA reads TGTGCCAGCAGTTTGGTTAGCTTCGTCGGGCCCTACAATGAGCAGTTCTTC.

About this clonotype itself: One base away lies a much larger clone, so this may be a sequencing read error. The chain employs TRBV7-9 and TRBJ1-2; D unclear. Germline CDR1 is SEHNR and CDR2 is FQNEAQ (reference sequence). This CDR3 spans 12 amino acids. CDR3 nucleotides: TGTGCCAACAGCTTGGGAGGAGGTGGCTACACCTTC. Its protein is CANSLGGGGYTF.

The chain uses TRBV5-1 and TRBJ2-5; no definite D call. This CDR3 is 13 amino acids long. The V gene lost 0 bases and the J gene lost 3 bases, with 6 bases spanning the gap. Germline CDR1 reads SGHRS; CDR2 reads YFSETQ. In DNA form, the CDR3 reads TGCGCCAGCAGCTTGGGGCACGAAGAGACCCAGTACTTC. Its protein is CASSLGHEETQYF.

This clonotype appeared many times. The chain links TRBV7-2 to TRBJ2-7; D not certain. This CDR3 comprises 16 residues. CDR1 is SGHTA, CDR2 FQGNSA, per germline. V lost 1 base to trimming and J lost 2 bases, with 15 bases between them. The CDR3 spells CASSLGFPLGAYEQYF. CDR3 sequence (DNA): TGTGCCAGCAGCTTAGGATTCCCCCTCGGAGCCTACGAGCAGTACTTC.

The chain joins TRBV28 to TRBJ2-3, with D possibly called TRBD1 or TRBD2 (6 bases each). The length of the CDR3 is 18 residues. V shed 2 bases and J shed 2 bases, with 20 bases lying between them. The germline CDR1 and CDR2 sequences are MDHEN and SYDVKM. DNA for the CDR3: TGTGCCAGCAGTTTAACGGGTAACAGGGACTTTGACACAGATACGCAGTATTTT. It encodes CASSLTGNRDFDTDTQYF.

This clonotype was detected a few times. This chain uses TRBV24-1 with TRBJ1-2; 8 bases are shared with TRBD1. This CDR3 comprises 13 residues. The germline V gene encodes CDR1 KGHDR and CDR2 SFDVKD. With V trimmed by 5 bases and J by 4 bases, 2 bases remained unmatched. CDR3 protein: CATSGTGTYGYTF. CDR3 bases: TGTGCCACCAGTGGGACAGGGACCTATGGCTACACCTTC.